This T cell receptor (beta chain) was obtained from a study of OX40 agonist ivuxolimab in advanced cancers. This CDR3 is 15 amino acids long. CDR1 and CDR2 (germline): SGHAT, FQNNGV. Trimming stripped 2 bases from V and 7 bases from J, with 14 bases between. Libraries were prepared by immunoSEQ multiplex PCR; TCRdb keeps only in-frame clonotypes and omits some of them. The repertoire holds 98,000 or so clones, with roughly nine tenths as singletons. The starting material was CD4+ or CD8+ T cells sorted from blood, obtained in a trial of the OX40 agonist ivuxolimab. The chain carries TRBV11-2 and TRBJ1-4; D possibly corresponds to TRBD1 (6 bases). The sequence came from an adult with an advanced solid tumor such as melanoma, head and neck, liver or kidney cancer. CDR3: CASSLNRELGEKLFF. CDR3 DNA: TGTGCCAGCAGCTTAAACAGGGAGTTAGGTGAAAAACTGTTTTTT.